Each of the 29 T cell receptor beta chains below was sequenced from the same sample in a study of T cells in Graves' hyperthyroidism and ophthalmopathy. RNA transcripts gave rise to amplified TCR beta CDR3 regions. Researchers ran a first-round RT-PCR on the TCR CDR3 using the HTBI primer set. TCRdb processed the multiplex PCR reads anew with MiXCR; each CDR3 protein has one entry. The sample records around 800,000 distinct CDR3 sequences, around 39% being singletons. The sequencing sample was made of blood. These receptors were collected from a man between 18 and 29 years old with Graves' hyperthyroidism.

In its sample, this clonotype was seen many times. The rearrangement uses TRBV15 and TRBJ2-2; D ambiguous. The germline V gene encodes CDR1 LNHNV and CDR2 YYDKDF (reference sequence). V lost 5 bases to trimming and J lost 10 bases, with 17 bases between them. The CDR3 has 14 residues. CDR3: CATSAGYFSEELFF. The CDR3 nucleotides are TGTGCCACCAGCGCAGGCTACTTTTCGGAGGAGCTGTTTTTT.

Concerning this clonotype itself: A much larger clone sits a single nucleotide away, making a read error possible. V is TRBV7-9 and J is TRBJ1-4, with D hard to call. The CDR3 is 14 residues long. Germline CDR1 SEHNR, CDR2 FQNEAQ (reference sequence). CDR3 coding DNA: TGTCCCAGCAGCTTACTGACAACAAATGAAAAACTGTTTTTT. It specifies CPSSLLTTNEKLFF.

The chain has TRBV19 and TRBJ2-5; 13 nucleotides line up with TRBD2. The germline V gene has CDR1 LNHDA and CDR2 SQIVND (reference sequence). V gave up 4 bases and J gave up 2 bases; unmatched junction bases: 4. CDR3 length: 16 amino acids. In DNA, the CDR3 is TGTGCCAGTAGTAGCCGGACTAGCGGGGGACAAGAGACCCAGTACTTC. Its translation: CASSSRTSGGQETQYF. Full variable domain (missing parts from reference TRBV19 and TRBJ2-5): DGGITQSPKYLFRKEGQNVTLSCEQNLNHDAMYWYRQDPGQGLRLIYYSQIVNDFQKGDIAEGYSVSREKKESFPLTVTSAQKNPTAFYLCASSSRTSGGQETQYFGPGTRLLVL.

Regarding this clonotype: A much bigger clone sits one base away, suggesting this may be a read error. The chain links TRBV7-7 to TRBJ2-6; no firm D call. The V gene's germline CDR1 is SSHAT and CDR2 FNYEAQ (reference sequence). The CDR3 contains 14 residues. As DNA, the CDR3 is TGTGCTAGCAGCTTAGGGCATGGGGCCAACGTCCTGACTTTC. Protein product: CASSLGHGANVLTF.

The chain has TRBV29-1 and TRBJ1-3; D is uncertain. CDR1 SQVTM and CDR2 ANQGSEA come from the germline V gene. This CDR3 is 16 amino acids long. Trimming removed 3 bases at V and 0 bases at J, with 15 bases between. CDR3 nucleotides: TGCAGCGTTGAGGGTTCTGGCGCTAACTCTGGAAACACCATATATTTT. Its protein product is CSVEGSGANSGNTIYF. The variable domain in full, completed from reference TRBV29-1 and TRBJ1-3, reads SAVISQKPSRDICQRGTSLTIQCQVDSQVTMMFWYRQQPGQSLTLIATANQGSEATYESGFVIDKFPISRPNLTFSTLTVSNMSPEDSSIYLCSVEGSGANSGNTIYFGEGSWLTVV.

The chain is built from TRBV6-5 and TRBJ1-4, with 8 bases aligning to TRBD1. J lost 7 bases, V lost 7 bases, and 5 bases had no gene match. This CDR3 has 13 residues. Germline V gene data show CDR1 as MNHEY and CDR2 as SVGAGI. CDR3 sequence reads: CASIVGQGEKLFF. The CDR3 nucleotides are TGTGCCAGCATCGTCGGACAGGGTGAAAAACTGTTTTTT.

V gene TRBV10-3 combines with J gene TRBJ1-6, with 12 bases identical to TRBD1. V was pared by 3 bases and J by 11 bases, with 8 bases of the junction left unmatched. Germline V gene lookup returns CDR1 ENHRY and CDR2 SYGVKD. The CDR3 contains 16 residues. Here the CDR3 reads CAISDRDRGLNPPLHF. Here the CDR3 DNA reads TGTGCCATCAGTGACCGGGACAGGGGGCTGAATCCACCCCTCCACTTT.

The V gene is TRBV20-1, the J gene TRBJ2-7, with a weak D call TRBD2 (6 bases). Germline CDR1 DFQATT, CDR2 SNEGSKA (reference sequence). The CDR3 is 15 residues long. V was cut by 2 bases and J by 2 bases, with 16 bases left in between. For the CDR3, the DNA is TGCAGTGCTAGACCCACTAGCCCCCGGCCCTACGAGCAGTACTTC. Translation gives CSARPTSPRPYEQYF.

This clonotype occurred many times. The chain employs TRBV20-1 and TRBJ2-6; D tentatively fits TRBD1 or TRBD2 (5 bases each). The germline gives CDR1 DFQATT, CDR2 SNEGSKA (reference sequence). V lost 4 bases to trimming and J lost 5 bases, with 9 bases between them. The CDR3 spans 13 residues. The CDR3 sequence: CSANGARANVLTF. The CDR3 DNA reads TGCAGTGCTAACGGGGCGAGGGCCAACGTCCTGACTTTC.

This clonotype has just a few counts. The chain joins TRBV9 to TRBJ2-5, with 8 bases identical to TRBD2. The CDR3 is 15 amino acids. Germline V gives CDR1 SGDLS, CDR2 YYNGEE. V gave up 0 bases and J gave up 5 bases; unmatched junction bases: 6. The CDR3 coding sequence is TGTGCCAGCAGCGTAGAGAGCGGGAGTTGGGAGACCCAGTACTTC. This translates into CASSVESGSWETQYF.

V usage is TRBV10-3 and J usage is TRBJ1-2; 9 bases fit TRBD1. Germline V gene lookup returns CDR1 ENHRY and CDR2 SYGVKD. The CDR3 contains 16 residues. J gave up 3 bases and V 6 bases, and 11 bases lay outside the gene matches. The CDR3 spells CAISLQGAVSDYGYTF. In DNA form, the CDR3 reads TGTGCCATCAGCTTACAGGGGGCGGTTTCGGACTATGGCTACACCTTC.

On this clonotype: Being one base from a much bigger clone, this may be a read error. This chain links TRBV7-3 with TRBJ1-1, with D hard to call. Germline CDR1 and CDR2: SGHTA and FQGTGA. The CDR3 has 14 residues. The CDR3 loop is CASSEWGMNTEALF. In DNA, the CDR3 is TGTGCCAGCAGCGAGTGGGGTATGAACACTGAAGCTTTGTTT.

This chain uses TRBV19 with TRBJ2-2; D might be TRBD1 (5 bases). The ends were cut back, 3 bases at V and 2 bases at J, with 10 bases in the middle. CDR1 and CDR2 from the germline V gene are LNHDA and SQIVND (reference sequence). The CDR3 runs to 15 residues. CDR3 in DNA: TGTGCCAGTAGTATCCAACAGGCAAACACCGGGGAGCTGTTTTTT. The encoded protein is CASSIQQANTGELFF. Together with reference TRBV19 and TRBJ2-2, the CDR3 gives the full variable domain: DGGITQSPKYLFRKEGQNVTLSCEQNLNHDAMYWYRQDPGQGLRLIYYSQIVNDFQKGDIAEGYSVSREKKESFPLTVTSAQKNPTAFYLCASSIQQANTGELFFGEGSRLTVL.

The chain's CDR3 is CSATDRGKGSYGYTF. The DNA of the CDR3 is TGCAGTGCTACGGACAGGGGGAAGGGAAGCTATGGCTACACCTTC. V usage is TRBV20-1 and J usage is TRBJ1-2, with 10 bases that match TRBD1. The germline gives CDR1 DFQATT, CDR2 SNEGSKA (reference sequence). V shed 4 bases, J shed 4 bases, and the junction held 9 bases outside the gene matches. The CDR3 totals 15 residues.

Many counts were recorded for this clonotype. This CDR3 is CSAKLTVNTEAFF. The CDR3 nucleotides read TGCAGTGCTAAATTGACAGTGAACACTGAAGCTTTCTTT. The rearrangement joins TRBV20-1 to TRBJ1-1; a weak D match, TRBD1 (5 bases). Trimming shortened V by 4 bases and J by 0 bases, and 9 bases separated the two germline ends. Germline loops: CDR1 DFQATT, CDR2 SNEGSKA (reference sequence). The CDR3 runs 13 residues.

The table lists this clonotype with many counts. The junction shows a germline mismatch at one end, possibly a read error. J is TRBJ1-1 and V is TRBV7-2; tentatively, D is TRBD1 (6 bases). Germline lookup yields CDR1 SGHTA and CDR2 FQGNSA. The CDR3 has 14 residues. CDR3 residues: CASSQADRNTEAFF. The CDR3 coding sequence is TGCGCCAGCAGCCAGGCGGACAGAAACACTGAAGCTTTCTTT. Looking up the rest from reference TRBV7-2 and TRBJ1-1 gives the full variable domain: GAGVSQSPSNKVTEKGKDVELRCDPISGHTALYWYRQSLGQGLEFLIYFQGNSAPDKSGLPSDRFSAERTGGSVSTLTIQRTQQEDSAVYLCASSQADRNTEAFFGQGTRLTVV.

This clonotype has a handful of counts. This chain joins TRBV2 and TRBJ2-5, with a weak D call TRBD2 (6 bases). This CDR3 spans 19 amino acids. The ends were cut back, 1 base at V and 0 bases at J, with 21 bases in the middle. Germline CDR1 is SNHLY and CDR2 is FYNNEI. CDR3 sequence reads: CASSEDPWAGSGHQETQYF. CDR3 sequence (DNA): TGTGCCAGCAGTGAAGACCCCTGGGCGGGTAGCGGCCACCAAGAGACCCAGTACTTC.

This clonotype was detected a few times. The rearrangement uses TRBV12-3 or TRBV12-4 and TRBJ1-1; D is unclear. This CDR3 is built from 14 residues. Between the trimmed V and J ends, which lost 1 base and 5 bases, there was a span of 11 bases. The DNA for the CDR3 is TGTGCCAGCAGTTTAGACTACGCGAGAACTGAAGCTTTCTTT. Translating gives CASSLDYARTEAFF.

This clonotype was observed many times. This chain uses TRBV2 with TRBJ2-2; possibly TRBD1 for D (5 bases). The germline V and J ends were trimmed by 4 bases and 3 bases, with 9 bases remaining between them. In germline, CDR1 is SNHLY, CDR2 FYNNEI. There are 14 residues in the CDR3. Here the CDR3 reads CASSGSQDTGELFF. In DNA, the CDR3 is TGTGCCAGCAGTGGGTCACAGGACACCGGGGAGCTGTTTTTT.

On this clonotype: A much more abundant neighbour one base away suggests this may be a read error. J is TRBJ2-5 and V is TRBV29-1; D may be TRBD2 (6 bases). The germline gives CDR1 SQVTM, CDR2 ANQGSEA. The length of the CDR3 is 14 residues. CDR3 DNA sequence: TGCAGTGCTAGCGCTCTAGCGAGGGGAGAGGCCCAGTACTTC. Encoded protein: CSASALARGEAQYF.

This clonotype was seen a handful of times. The chain has TRBV7-9 and TRBJ2-2; 8 bases agree with TRBD1. Germline V gives CDR1 SEHNR, CDR2 FQNEAQ (reference sequence). The V segment lost 4 bases and the J segment 1 base; nucleotides outside the gene matches: 11. The CDR3 is made up of 18 amino acids. DNA of the CDR3: TGTGCCAGCAGCTCGACTGGACAGGGCCCCCAGAACACCGGGGAGCTGTTTTTT. Its translation is CASSSTGQGPQNTGELFF.

This chain joins TRBV19 and TRBJ2-2; D is tentatively TRBD1 or TRBD2 (5 bases each). The V end was cut by 2 bases, the J end by 5 bases, with 9 bases between. This CDR3 has 14 residues. Per the germline V gene, CDR1 is LNHDA and CDR2 is SQIVND (reference sequence). The CDR3 region is CASSIIGATGELFF. CDR3 in DNA: TGTGCCAGTAGTATAATCGGGGCGACCGGGGAGCTGTTTTTT.

In this sample, this clonotype turned up many times. This sequence joins TRBV2 and TRBJ1-5; D unresolved. Germline lookup yields CDR1 SNHLY and CDR2 FYNNEI. Trimming removed 1 base at V and 2 bases at J, with 3 bases between. The CDR3 covers 13 residues. CDR3 sequence reads: CASSEEGNQPQHF. The CDR3 region has the DNA TGTGCCAGCAGTGAAGAGGGCAATCAGCCCCAGCATTTT.

About this clonotype: A much larger clone lies one base from this, so it may be a read error. V and J are TRBV24-1 and TRBJ2-7; 9 bases are a match to TRBD1. Germline loops: CDR1 KGHDR, CDR2 SFDVKD. With 4 bases clipped from V and 3 bases from J, the junction kept 3 bases outside the gene matches. CDR3 length: 14 residues. CDR3 sequence reads: CATSDLTGGYEQYF. CDR3 bases: TGTGCCACCAGTGACTTGACAGGGGGCTACGAGCAGTACTTC.

Of note for this clonotype: Because it lacks the conserved phenylalanine or tryptophan at the end, this CDR3 is likely a read error. V gene TRBV6-1 combines with J gene TRBJ2-5, with 7 bases lining up with TRBD2. The CDR3 covers 13 residues. The V gene's germline CDR1 is MNHNS and CDR2 SASEGT. The V gene end was trimmed by 4 bases and the J gene end by 5 bases; junction bases not matched to a gene: 4. For the CDR3, the DNA is TGTGCCAGCAGTGGGACTAGTCACGAGACCCAGTACCTC. This encodes CASSGTSHETQYL.

Details on this clonotype: An end of the junction does not agree with germline; a read error may underlie this. The chain carries TRBV7-2 and TRBJ2-2; D is ambiguous. The CDR3 covers 13 residues. Germline V gene lookup returns CDR1 SGHTA and CDR2 FQGNSA. CDR3 DNA: TGCGCCAGCAGCCTAAGTATGACCGGGGAGCTGTTTTTT. As protein: CASSLSMTGELFF.

This chain joins TRBV11-1 and TRBJ2-7; D is uncertain. The V gene's germline CDR1 is SGHAT and CDR2 FQDESV (reference sequence). The CDR3 runs to 14 residues. V shed 8 bases and J shed 5 bases, with 19 bases lying between them. CDR3 sequence reads: CASSPPGTTHEQYF. The CDR3 DNA follows: TGTGCCAGCTCACCCCCGGGCACCACTCACGAGCAGTACTTC.

The chain links TRBV6-1 to TRBJ2-7, with 7 nucleotides matching TRBD1. Germline trimming cut 2 bases from V and 6 bases from J; bases unmatched to any gene: 10. Germline V gene lookup returns CDR1 MNHNS and CDR2 SASEGT. This CDR3 has 15 amino acids. The CDR3 coding sequence is TGTGCCAGCAGTGAACCCTCGGACAGGTCGGGCGAGCAGTACTTC. Its protein product is CASSEPSDRSGEQYF.

This sequence joins TRBV10-3 and TRBJ2-6; no reliable D call. V was pared by 10 bases and J by 0 bases, with 7 bases between. This CDR3 spans 13 amino acids. CDR1 is ENHRY and CDR2 is SYGVKD in the germline V gene. CDR3 in DNA: TGTGCCAGCGCGTTCTCTGGGGCCAACGTCCTGACTTTC. Its translation is CASAFSGANVLTF.